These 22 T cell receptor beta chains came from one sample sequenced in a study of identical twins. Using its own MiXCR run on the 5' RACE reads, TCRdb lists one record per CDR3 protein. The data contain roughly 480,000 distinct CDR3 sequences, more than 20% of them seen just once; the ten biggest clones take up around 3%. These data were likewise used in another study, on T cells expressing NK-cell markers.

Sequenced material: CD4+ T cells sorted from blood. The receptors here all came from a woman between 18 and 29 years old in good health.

CDR3 coding DNA: TGCGCCAGCGCAGTTAGCAATCAGCCCCAGCATTTT. It codes for CASAVSNQPQHF. The chain joins TRBV10-2 to TRBJ1-5; D is uncertain. The V gene lost 8 bases and the J gene lost 0 bases, with 5 bases spanning the gap. CDR1 and CDR2 from the germline V gene are WSHSY and SAAADI. There are 12 residues in the CDR3.

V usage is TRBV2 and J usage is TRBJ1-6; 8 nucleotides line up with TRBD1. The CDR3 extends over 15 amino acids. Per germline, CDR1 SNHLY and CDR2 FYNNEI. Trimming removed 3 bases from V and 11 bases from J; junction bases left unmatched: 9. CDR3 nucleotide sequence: TGTGCCAGCAGTGAGGGAGGACAGGGAGCTGCACCCCTCCACTTT. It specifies CASSEGGQGAAPLHF.

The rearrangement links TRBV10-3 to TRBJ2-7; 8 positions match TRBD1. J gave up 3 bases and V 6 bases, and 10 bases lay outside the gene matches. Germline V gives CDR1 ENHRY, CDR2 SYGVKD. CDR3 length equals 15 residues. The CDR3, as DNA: TGTGCCATCAGGGGGACAGGCCTCTTAAACTACGAGCAGTACTTC. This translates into CAIRGTGLLNYEQYF.

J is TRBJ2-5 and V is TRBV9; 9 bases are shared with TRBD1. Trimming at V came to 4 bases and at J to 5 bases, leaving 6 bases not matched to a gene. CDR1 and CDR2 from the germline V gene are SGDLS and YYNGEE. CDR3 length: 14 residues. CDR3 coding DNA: TGTGCCAGCAGCTCGGGACAGGGTGGCGAGACCCAGTACTTC. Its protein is CASSSGQGGETQYF.

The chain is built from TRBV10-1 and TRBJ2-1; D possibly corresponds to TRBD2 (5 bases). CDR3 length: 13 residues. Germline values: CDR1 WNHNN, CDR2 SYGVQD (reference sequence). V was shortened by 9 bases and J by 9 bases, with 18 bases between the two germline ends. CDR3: CARDGEGIFEQFF. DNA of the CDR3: TGCGCCAGGGACGGTGAGGGAATCTTTGAGCAGTTCTTC.

In DNA, the CDR3 is TGCAGTGCTCCACTCGTTTCTAGCACAGATACGCAGTATTTT. Protein sequence: CSAPLVSSTDTQYF. This rearrangement joins TRBV20-1 to TRBJ2-3; no clear D. CDR3 size: 14 residues. Germline CDR1 is DFQATT and CDR2 is SNEGSKA (reference sequence). Deletions cut 5 bases from V and 0 bases from J, with 12 bases between.

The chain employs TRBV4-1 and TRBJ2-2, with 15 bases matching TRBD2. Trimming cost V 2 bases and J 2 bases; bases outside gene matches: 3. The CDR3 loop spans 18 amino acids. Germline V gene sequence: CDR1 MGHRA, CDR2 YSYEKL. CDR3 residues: CASSQRGLAGGNTGELFF. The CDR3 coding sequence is TGCGCCAGCAGCCAAAGGGGACTAGCGGGGGGAAACACCGGGGAGCTGTTTTTT.

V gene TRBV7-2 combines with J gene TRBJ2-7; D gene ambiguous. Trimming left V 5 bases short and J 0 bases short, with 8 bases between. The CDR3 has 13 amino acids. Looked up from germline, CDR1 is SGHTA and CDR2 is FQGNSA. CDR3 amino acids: CASSRLNSYEQYF. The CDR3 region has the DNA TGTGCCAGCAGCCGACTCAACTCCTACGAGCAGTACTTC.

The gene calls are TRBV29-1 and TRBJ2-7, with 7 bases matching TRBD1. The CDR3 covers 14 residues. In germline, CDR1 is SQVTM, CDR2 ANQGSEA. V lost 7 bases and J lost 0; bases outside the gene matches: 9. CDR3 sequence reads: CSAGGGQYSYEQYF. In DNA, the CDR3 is TGCAGCGCTGGTGGGGGACAGTACTCCTACGAGCAGTACTTC.

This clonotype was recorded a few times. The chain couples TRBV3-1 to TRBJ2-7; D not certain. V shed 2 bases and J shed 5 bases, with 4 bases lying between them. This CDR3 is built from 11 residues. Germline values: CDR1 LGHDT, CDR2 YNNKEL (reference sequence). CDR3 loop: CASSQYHEQYF. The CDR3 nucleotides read TGTGCCAGCAGCCAATACCACGAGCAGTACTTC.

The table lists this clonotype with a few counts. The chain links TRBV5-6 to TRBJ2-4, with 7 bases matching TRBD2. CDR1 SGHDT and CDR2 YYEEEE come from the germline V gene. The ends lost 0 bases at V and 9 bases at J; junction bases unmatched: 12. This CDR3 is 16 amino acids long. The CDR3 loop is CASSLGSAGTFVIQYF. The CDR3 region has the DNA TGTGCCAGCAGCTTGGGATCAGCGGGGACTTTTGTCATTCAGTACTTC.

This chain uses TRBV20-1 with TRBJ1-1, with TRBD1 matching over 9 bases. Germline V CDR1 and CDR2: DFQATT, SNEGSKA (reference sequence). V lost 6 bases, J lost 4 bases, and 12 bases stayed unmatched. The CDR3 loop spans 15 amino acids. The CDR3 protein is CSARIGGQGGTEAFF. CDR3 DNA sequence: TGCAGTGCGAGGATTGGGGGACAGGGAGGCACTGAAGCTTTCTTT.

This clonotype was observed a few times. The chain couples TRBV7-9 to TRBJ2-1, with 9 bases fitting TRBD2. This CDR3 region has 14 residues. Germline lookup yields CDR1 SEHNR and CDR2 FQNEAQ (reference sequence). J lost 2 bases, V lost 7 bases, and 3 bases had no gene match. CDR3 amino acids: CASTRGGTYNEQFF. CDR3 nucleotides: TGTGCCAGCACGCGGGGGGGAACCTACAATGAGCAGTTCTTC.

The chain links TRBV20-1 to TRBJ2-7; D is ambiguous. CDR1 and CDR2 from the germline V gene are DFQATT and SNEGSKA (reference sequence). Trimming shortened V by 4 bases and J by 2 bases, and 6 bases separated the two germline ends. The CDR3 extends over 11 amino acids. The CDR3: CSATRTYEQYF. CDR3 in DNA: TGCAGTGCTACCAGGACCTACGAGCAGTACTTC.

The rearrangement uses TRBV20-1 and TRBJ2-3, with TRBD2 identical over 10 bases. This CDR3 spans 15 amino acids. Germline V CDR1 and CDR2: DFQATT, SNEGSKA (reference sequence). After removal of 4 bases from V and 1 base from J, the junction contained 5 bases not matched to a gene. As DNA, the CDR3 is TGCAGTGCTACTCTAGCGGGGGTTGGCACAGATACGCAGTATTTT. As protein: CSATLAGVGTDTQYF.

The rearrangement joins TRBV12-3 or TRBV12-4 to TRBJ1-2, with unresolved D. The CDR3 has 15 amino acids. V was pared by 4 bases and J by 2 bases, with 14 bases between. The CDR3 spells CASSSIGRGNYGYTF. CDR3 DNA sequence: TGTGCCAGCAGTTCAATAGGTCGAGGGAACTATGGCTACACCTTC.

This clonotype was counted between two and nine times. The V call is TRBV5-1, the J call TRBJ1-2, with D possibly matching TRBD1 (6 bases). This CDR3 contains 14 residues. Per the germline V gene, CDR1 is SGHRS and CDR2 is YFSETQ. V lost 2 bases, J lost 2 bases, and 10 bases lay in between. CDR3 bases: TGCGCCAGCAGCTTTAGGACAGAAAACTATGGCTACACCTTC. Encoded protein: CASSFRTENYGYTF.

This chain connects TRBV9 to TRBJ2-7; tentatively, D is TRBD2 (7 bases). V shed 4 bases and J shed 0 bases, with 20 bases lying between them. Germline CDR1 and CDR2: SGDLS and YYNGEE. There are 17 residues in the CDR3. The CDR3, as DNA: TGTGCCAGCAGCAGGGGGATGGTAGCGGGCAACTCCTACGAGCAGTACTTC. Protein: CASSRGMVAGNSYEQYF.

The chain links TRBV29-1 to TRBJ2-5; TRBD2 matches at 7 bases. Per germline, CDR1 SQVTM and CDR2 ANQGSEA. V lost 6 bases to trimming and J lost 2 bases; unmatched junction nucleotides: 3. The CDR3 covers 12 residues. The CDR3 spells CSVGDYQETQYF. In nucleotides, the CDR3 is TGCAGCGTGGGGGACTATCAAGAGACCCAGTACTTC.

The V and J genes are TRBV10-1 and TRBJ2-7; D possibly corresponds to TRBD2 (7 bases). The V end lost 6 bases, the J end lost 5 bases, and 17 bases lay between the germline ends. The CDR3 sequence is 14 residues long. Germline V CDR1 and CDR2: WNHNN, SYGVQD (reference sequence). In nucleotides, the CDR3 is TGCGCCAGCAGCCCCTCGGGGGGCCTTAACGAGCAGTACTTC. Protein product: CASSPSGGLNEQYF.

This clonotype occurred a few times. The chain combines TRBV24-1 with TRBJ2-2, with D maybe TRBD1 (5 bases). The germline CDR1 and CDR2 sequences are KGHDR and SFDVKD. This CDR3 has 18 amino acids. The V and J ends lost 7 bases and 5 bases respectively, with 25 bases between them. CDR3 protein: CATRRDSIQPNMTGELFF. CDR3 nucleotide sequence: TGTGCCACCAGAAGAGACAGCATACAACCGAACATGACCGGGGAGCTGTTTTTT.

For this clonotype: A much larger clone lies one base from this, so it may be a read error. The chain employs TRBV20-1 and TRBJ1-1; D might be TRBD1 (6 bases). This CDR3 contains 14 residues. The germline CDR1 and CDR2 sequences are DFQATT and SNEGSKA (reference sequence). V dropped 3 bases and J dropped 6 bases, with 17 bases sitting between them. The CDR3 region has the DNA TGCAGTGCTAGTGGTAGACAGGTCTATCCTGAAGCTTTCTTT. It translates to CSASGRQVYPEAFF.